The 29 T cell receptor beta chains reported below all come from one sample, sequenced in a study of glioma-infiltrating T cells (dated by TCRdb to 2016 to 2017). Sequencing was carried out with an Illumina MiSeq. The iRepertoire nested amplicon-rescue multiplex PCR (arm-PCR) platform was used to amplify TCR alpha and beta CDR3 regions from RNA. TCRdb reprocessed the public reads (quality trimming at Q25 with fastp, clone calling with MiXCR) and kept in-frame beta chains. Rows with one shared CDR3 protein collapse into an entry with the most common genes and DNA. In all, the sample holds a few thousand distinct CDR3 sequences, and around 35% of those were seen once. About 7% of the sample rests with the top ten. Sample: glioma tissue, nonneoplastic brain tissue, or PBMCs (not recorded which). Source of these receptors: a human donor with low-grade glioma or glioblastoma, undergoing nonglioma brain surgery, or in good health (not recorded which).

The chain is built from TRBV19 and TRBJ1-1; the match to TRBD1 covers 7 bases. Germline V CDR1 and CDR2: LNHDA, SQIVND (reference sequence). The CDR3 consists of 13 residues. Trimming at V came to 5 bases and at J to 5 bases, leaving 5 bases not matched to a gene. CDR3 amino acids: CASSSRDRTEAFF. The DNA for the CDR3 is TGTGCCAGTAGTTCCCGGGACAGAACTGAAGCTTTCTTT.

This clonotype was picked up many times. The chain combines TRBV12-3 or TRBV12-4 with TRBJ2-1; 12 positions match TRBD2. V lost 5 bases to trimming and J lost 9 bases; unmatched junction nucleotides: 5. This CDR3 is built from 14 residues. The CDR3 sequence: CASSPSGGAGEQFF. DNA of the CDR3: TGTGCCAGCAGTCCTAGCGGGGGGGCTGGTGAGCAGTTCTTC.

This clonotype came up many times. The genes are TRBV19 and TRBJ2-5, with D perhaps matching TRBD2 (5 bases). CDR1 and CDR2 from the germline V gene are LNHDA and SQIVND (reference sequence). V lost 4 bases and J 1 base, leaving 13 bases between the germline ends. The CDR3 runs to 15 residues. The CDR3 DNA reads TGTGCCAGTAGTAGTATTAAGCGGCGCCAAGAGACCCAGTACTTC. As protein: CASSSIKRRQETQYF.

This clonotype was detected many times. The genes are TRBV19 and TRBJ1-6; TRBD1 is a possible D gene (6 bases). The length of the CDR3 is 15 residues. The germline V gene has CDR1 LNHDA and CDR2 SQIVND (reference sequence). With 6 bases removed from V and 4 bases from J, the gap between germline ends came to 13 bases. The CDR3 loop reads CASRDGTLYNSPLHF. CDR3 sequence (DNA): TGTGCCAGTAGAGACGGGACACTTTATAATTCACCCCTCCACTTT.

This clonotype is medium-sized in the sample. This chain connects TRBV29-1 to TRBJ2-1; D is unresolved. This CDR3 has 14 residues. Germline CDR1 SQVTM, CDR2 ANQGSEA. The V and J ends lost 0 bases and 4 bases respectively, with 10 bases between them. The CDR3 region has the DNA TGCAGCGTTGAAGACTTGGCGGATTACAATGAGCAGTTCTTC. Protein product: CSVEDLADYNEQFF.

At least ten counts were recorded for this clonotype. The genes are TRBV12-3 or TRBV12-4 and TRBJ2-3; D not certain. The CDR3 covers 11 residues. V was shortened by 6 bases and J by 11 bases, with 12 bases between the two germline ends. The CDR3 loop is CASSSGRGQYF. The CDR3 DNA sequence: TGTGCCAGCAGCTCGGGTCGCGGGCAGTATTTT.

This clonotype is labeled medium-sized. The genes are TRBV7-8 and TRBJ1-2, with D maybe TRBD1 (5 bases). The V gene lost 6 bases and the J gene lost 2 bases, with 10 bases spanning the gap. Germline assignment: CDR1 SGHVS and CDR2 FQNEAQ. The CDR3 runs to 13 residues. CDR3 loop: CASRAAGNYGYTF. The CDR3 coding sequence is TGTGCCAGCAGGGCAGCAGGGAACTATGGCTACACCTTC.

As regards this clonotype: At one end the junction does not follow the germline gene, possibly because of a read error. The V gene is TRBV20-1, the J gene TRBJ1-2, with unresolved D. CDR1 DFQATT and CDR2 SNEGSKA come from the germline V gene (reference sequence). This CDR3 spans 13 amino acids. The CDR3 DNA sequence: TGCAGTGATGTTAACAACACCTTCTATGGCTACACATTC. This gives the protein CSDVNNTFYGYTF.

This clonotype was recorded at least ten times. A read error may explain this, as a much larger clone is one base away. V usage is TRBV7-8 and J usage is TRBJ2-2, with D uncertain. The CDR3 has 15 residues. Germline lookup yields CDR1 SGHVS and CDR2 FQNEAQ. V lost 4 bases to trimming and J lost 2 bases, with 11 bases between them. The CDR3 here is CASSSVSANTGELFF. The DNA of the CDR3 is TGTGCCAGCAGCTCTGTCTCAGCCAACACCGGGGAGCTGTTTTTT.

The chain recombines TRBV11-2 with TRBJ2-5, with 7 bases that match TRBD2. The length of the CDR3 is 14 residues. Germline trimming cut 4 bases from V and 8 bases from J; bases unmatched to any gene: 10. Germline assignment: CDR1 SGHAT and CDR2 FQNNGV. CDR3 protein: CASSSRTRLETQYF. In DNA, the CDR3 is TGTGCCAGCAGCTCACGGACTAGATTGGAAACCCAGTACTTC.

This clonotype was counted between two and nine times. V gene TRBV3-1 combines with J gene TRBJ1-1; unclear D gene. CDR1 is LGHDT and CDR2 is YNNKEL in the germline V gene (reference sequence). V lost 4 bases to trimming and J lost 5 bases, with 5 bases between them. This CDR3 region has 11 residues. The CDR3 nucleotides are TGTGCCAGCAGCCGCGGGACTGAAGCTTTCTTT. Translating it yields CASSRGTEAFF.

As to this clonotype: This may stem from a read error, because a much larger clone lies one nucleotide away. The V gene is TRBV29-1, the J gene TRBJ2-1; TRBD2 is a possible D gene (7 bases). Germline V CDR1 and CDR2: SQVTM, ANQGSEA. This CDR3 spans 14 amino acids. V lost 2 bases and J lost 1, with 9 bases in between. The DNA for the CDR3 is TGCAGCGTTGAACGGGGGGCATCCTACAATGAGCAGTTCTTC. Its translation is CSVERGASYNEQFF.

This clonotype is judged medium-sized. V is TRBV29-1 and J is TRBJ2-5; TRBD1 might be the D (5 bases). Trimming cost V 7 bases and J 5 bases, with 8 bases left between them. In germline, CDR1 is SQVTM, CDR2 ANQGSEA. The CDR3 totals 10 residues. The CDR3 region is CSAQVETQYF. The CDR3 DNA reads as TGCAGCGCACAGGTGGAGACCCAGTACTTC.

This clonotype is deemed large. This rearrangement joins TRBV6-2 or TRBV6-3 to TRBJ2-5; D perhaps matches TRBD1 (5 bases). The CDR3 length is 14 residues. CDR1 MNHEY and CDR2 SVGEGT come from the germline V gene. V lost 3 bases and J lost 3, with 11 bases in between. This chain's CDR3 is CASSYWSREETQYF. CDR3 DNA: TGTGCCAGCAGTTATTGGTCCAGGGAAGAGACCCAGTACTTC.

By its share, this clonotype is medium-sized. The chain combines TRBV7-2 with TRBJ2-3, with a weak D call TRBD2 (6 bases). The CDR3 runs 16 residues. V was pared by 5 bases and J by 2 bases, with 17 bases between. CDR1 SGHTA and CDR2 FQGNSA come from the germline V gene. CDR3 amino acids: CASSLQGGGLTDTQYF. CDR3 bases: TGTGCCAGCAGCCTTCAGGGTGGGGGACTCACAGATACGCAGTATTTT.

This clonotype is labeled as medium-sized. V is TRBV6-2 or TRBV6-3 and J is TRBJ2-7; D is ambiguous. CDR1 and CDR2 from the germline V gene are MNHEY and SVGEGT. Deletions cut 7 bases from V and 0 bases from J, with 16 bases between. The CDR3 is made up of 15 amino acids. This chain's CDR3 is CASTAPEKSSYEQYF. The CDR3, as DNA: TGTGCCAGCACCGCGCCGGAGAAAAGCTCCTACGAGCAGTACTTC.

By share, this clonotype ranks as medium-sized. The chain carries TRBV6-6 and TRBJ2-7, with 7 bases identical to TRBD1. This CDR3 region has 17 residues. Germline CDR1 reads MNHNY; CDR2 reads SVGAGI (reference sequence). Trimming took 0 bases from V and 3 from J; bases not matched to a gene: 11. CDR3 residues: CASSYSLVGGSSYEQYF. The DNA for the CDR3 is TGTGCCAGCAGTTACTCCCTAGTAGGGGGCAGTAGCTACGAGCAGTACTTC.

Ten or more counts support this clonotype. The chain recombines TRBV12-3 or TRBV12-4 with TRBJ2-2; D is uncertain. The V and J ends lost 5 bases and 0 bases respectively, with 10 bases between them. This CDR3 comprises 15 residues. CDR3 in amino acids: CASSGEPANTGELFF. In nucleotides, the CDR3 is TGTGCCAGCAGTGGAGAGCCAGCGAACACCGGGGAGCTGTTTTTT.

About this clonotype: One junction end disagrees with the germline gene, perhaps due to a read error. J is TRBJ2-7 and V is TRBV20-1, with TRBD2 as a possible D gene (6 bases). CDR1 DFQATT and CDR2 SNEGSKA come from the germline V gene (reference sequence). The length of the CDR3 is 14 residues. CDR3 sequence reads: CSAREWRGTYEQKF. The CDR3, as DNA: TGCAGTGCTAGAGAGTGGCGGGGCACCTACGAACAGAAATTC.

Regarding this clonotype: Because it lacks the conserved phenylalanine or tryptophan at the end, this CDR3 is likely a read error. The chain recombines TRBV29-1 with TRBJ2-3; the D gene could be TRBD1 or TRBD2 (5 bases each). Between the trimmed V and J ends, which lost 3 bases and 3 bases, there was a span of 16 bases. From germline, CDR1 is SQVTM and CDR2 ANQGSEA. The CDR3 extends over 15 amino acids. CDR3 in DNA: TGCAGCGTTGACTTGCCGAGGGCAGGGACAGATACGCAGTATTCT. Its translation: CSVDLPRAGTDTQYS.

This chain joins TRBV2 and TRBJ2-3; 7 positions match TRBD2. In germline, CDR1 is SNHLY, CDR2 FYNNEI. There are 12 residues in the CDR3. V was pared by 7 bases and J by 7 bases, with 5 bases of the junction left unmatched. This CDR3 is CASTPSGYTQYF. In DNA form, the CDR3 reads TGTGCCAGCACCCCTAGCGGTTATACGCAGTATTTT.

The V gene is TRBV5-5, the J gene TRBJ2-1, with a weak D call TRBD2 (5 bases). V was clipped by 6 bases and J by 5 bases, with 12 bases between them. The germline V gene has CDR1 SGHKS and CDR2 YYEKEE (reference sequence). CDR3 length equals 13 residues. The CDR3 loop is CASNLHGDNEQFF. CDR3 bases: TGTGCCAGCAACCTCCACGGGGACAATGAGCAGTTCTTC. Combining the CDR3 with reference TRBV5-5 and TRBJ2-1 gives the whole variable domain DAGVTQSPTHLIKTRGQQVTLRCSPISGHKSVSWYQQVLGQGPQFIFQYYEKEERGRGNFPDRFSARQFPNYSSELNVNALLLGDSALYLCASNLHGDNEQFFGPGTRLTVL.

About this clonotype itself: Compared with germline, one end of the junction differs, possibly owing to a read error. The chain carries TRBV20-1 and TRBJ1-4; the D gene is possibly TRBD1 (5 bases). The CDR3 consists of 13 residues. Germline V gives CDR1 DFQATT, CDR2 SNEGSKA (reference sequence). Here the CDR3 reads CSGLGDNNEELFF. DNA for the CDR3: TGCAGTGGACTGGGGGATAATAATGAAGAACTGTTCTTT.

There are many counts of this clonotype. The V gene is TRBV29-1, the J gene TRBJ2-7; a possible D gene is TRBD1 (5 bases). The CDR3 contains 12 residues. V was pared by 7 bases and J by 3 bases, with 13 bases between. The germline CDR1 and CDR2 sequences are SQVTM and ANQGSEA. Here the CDR3 reads CSALLDNYEQYF. CDR3 nucleotide sequence: TGCAGCGCTCTGTTGGACAACTACGAGCAGTACTTC.

This clonotype was observed at least ten times. This chain's CDR3 is CASRQGGNTGELFF. The CDR3 region has the DNA TGTGCCAGTAGACAGGGGGGAAACACCGGGGAGCTGTTTTTT. The chain uses TRBV5-4 and TRBJ2-2; 9 bases are a match to TRBD1. This CDR3 is built from 14 residues. Per the germline V gene, CDR1 is SGHNT and CDR2 is YYREEE (reference sequence). Trimming cost V 8 bases and J 2 bases; bases outside gene matches: 4. Full variable domain (outside the CDR3, taken from reference TRBV5-4 and TRBJ2-2): ETGVTQSPTHLIKTRGQQVTLRCSSQSGHNTVSWYQQALGQGPQFIFQYYREEENGRGNFPPRFSGLQFPNYSSELNVNALELDDSALYLCASRQGGNTGELFFGEGSRLTVL.

This clonotype is labeled medium-sized (0.01 to 0.1%). The CDR3 reads CASSPIRVGYYGYTF. The CDR3 DNA follows: TGTGCCAGCAGCCCGATCAGGGTGGGGTACTATGGCTACACCTTC. The chain links TRBV3-1 to TRBJ1-2; weak D call: TRBD1 (5 bases). The CDR3 runs 15 residues. The germline CDR1 and CDR2 sequences are LGHDT and YNNKEL (reference sequence). With 4 bases removed from V and 3 bases from J, the gap between germline ends came to 15 bases.

For this clonotype: No conserved phenylalanine or tryptophan ends this CDR3, so it is likely a read error. The chain joins TRBV14 to TRBJ2-5, with D hard to call. The CDR3 extends over 15 amino acids. Germline lookup yields CDR1 SGHDN and CDR2 FVKESK. The V and J ends lost 0 bases and 1 base respectively, with 9 bases between them. CDR3 in amino acids: CASSQDLCSQETQYL. CDR3 sequence (DNA): TGTGCCAGCAGCCAAGATCTATGTAGCCAAGAGACCCAGTACTTA.

This clonotype is medium-sized by share. The chain links TRBV7-2 to TRBJ1-2, with D unresolved. The CDR3 contains 15 residues. Trimming left V 5 bases short and J 0 bases short, with 13 bases between. Germline lookup yields CDR1 SGHTA and CDR2 FQGNSA. CDR3 protein: CASSPDLRANYGYTF. For the CDR3, the DNA is TGTGCCAGCAGCCCAGATCTGAGGGCTAACTATGGCTACACCTTC.

Of note for this clonotype: Since no conserved phenylalanine or tryptophan closes the CDR3, a read error is the likely cause. It is unclear where the CDR3 begins or ends on the DNA, so no DNA is shown, and the CDR3 is as TCRdb lists it. This chain links TRBV20-1 with TRBJ2-1; the table assigns TRBD2, which was not confirmed against the DNA. From germline, CDR1 is DFQATT and CDR2 SNEGSKA (reference sequence). The CDR3 comprises 13 residues, both ends counted. CDR3 sequence: CSARRGSGDEQLL.